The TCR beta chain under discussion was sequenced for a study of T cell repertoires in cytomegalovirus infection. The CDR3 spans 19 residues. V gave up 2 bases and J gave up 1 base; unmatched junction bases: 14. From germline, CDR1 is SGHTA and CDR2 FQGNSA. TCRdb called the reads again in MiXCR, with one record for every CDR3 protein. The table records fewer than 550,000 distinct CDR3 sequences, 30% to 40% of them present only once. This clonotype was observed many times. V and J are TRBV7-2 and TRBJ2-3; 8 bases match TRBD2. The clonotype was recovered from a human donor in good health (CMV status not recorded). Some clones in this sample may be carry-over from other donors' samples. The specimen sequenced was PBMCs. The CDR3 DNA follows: TGTGCCAGCAGCTTAAACAATTTACTAGCGGCCCACGGCACAGATACGCAGTATTTT. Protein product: CASSLNNLLAAHGTDTQYF.